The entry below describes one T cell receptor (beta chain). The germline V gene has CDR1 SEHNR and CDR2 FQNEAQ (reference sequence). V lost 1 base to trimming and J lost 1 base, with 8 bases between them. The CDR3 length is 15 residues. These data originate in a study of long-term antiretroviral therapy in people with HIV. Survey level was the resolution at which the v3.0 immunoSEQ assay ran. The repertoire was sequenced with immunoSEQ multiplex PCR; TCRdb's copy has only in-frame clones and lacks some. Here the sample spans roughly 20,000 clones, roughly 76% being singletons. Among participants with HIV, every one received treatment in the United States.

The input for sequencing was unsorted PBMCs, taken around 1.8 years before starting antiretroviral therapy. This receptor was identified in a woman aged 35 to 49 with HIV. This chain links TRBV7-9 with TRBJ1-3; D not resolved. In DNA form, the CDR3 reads TGTGCCAGCAGCTTAGTCGCGGGGTCTGGAAACACCATATATTTT. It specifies CASSLVAGSGNTIYF.